This is a list of T cell receptor beta chains from one sample in a study of identical twins. MiXCR, applied by TCRdb to the 5' RACE reads, yields one record per CDR3 protein. The table lists fewer than 500,000 distinct CDR3 sequences, 20% to 25% of them singletons. The sample was also linked to a second study, of T cells expressing NK-cell markers.

Sequenced input: CD4+ T cells sorted from blood. The receptors were gathered from a woman younger than 35 in good health. Both conserved end residues are part of each CDR3. The order of the fields is D gene, J gene, V gene, clone size, CDR3 protein, CDR3 DNA. D genes are given only for firm matches. Expanded clones get a size class; other rows say once, few or many, or leave the size out.

.	TRBJ1-1	TRBV6-5	.	CASRAGTANTEAFF	TGTGCCAGCAGGGCCGGGACGGCGAACACTGAAGCTTTCTTT
.	TRBJ2-7	TRBV5-1	.	CASSPETYKAEQYF	TGCGCCAGCAGCCCCGAGACCTACAAGGCCGAGCAGTACTTC
.	TRBJ2-1	TRBV6-1	.	CASRIYSWDEQFF	TGTGCCAGCAGGATTTATAGCTGGGATGAGCAGTTCTTC
.	TRBJ1-1	TRBV11-3	.	CASSDFPRVNTEAFF	TGTGCCAGCAGCGATTTTCCCAGGGTGAACACTGAAGCTTTCTTT
.	TRBJ1-4	TRBV12-3/TRBV12-4	.	CASRSGGEKLFF	TGTGCCAGCCGGAGTGGGGGTGAAAAACTGTTTTTT
TRBD1	TRBJ1-2	TRBV10-3	few	CAITEDRDLYGYTF	TGTGCCATCACAGAGGACAGGGATCTTTATGGCTACACCTTC
.	TRBJ2-7	TRBV28	.	CASTPPGGFYEQYF	TGTGCCAGCACCCCCCCCGGGGGATTCTACGAGCAGTACTTC
.	TRBJ2-1	TRBV5-1	few	CASSFSGTGFNNEQFF	TGCGCCAGCAGCTTTAGCGGGACAGGGTTTAACAATGAGCAGTTCTTC
.	TRBJ2-1	TRBV7-2	few	CASSLDYEQFF	TGTGCCAGCAGCTTAGACTATGAGCAGTTCTTC
.	TRBJ1-5	TRBV11-2	few	CASSLGVVSNQPQHF	TGTGCCAGCAGCTTAGGGGTTGTCAGCAATCAGCCCCAGCATTTT
.	TRBJ2-2	TRBV10-2	few	CASSEGRATGELFF	TGCGCCAGCAGTGAGGGGCGGGCGACCGGGGAGCTGTTTTTT
.	TRBJ2-4	TRBV4-3	.	CASSHGTGMGKNIQYF	TGCGCCAGCAGCCATGGAACAGGGATGGGCAAAAACATTCAGTACTTC
TRBD1	TRBJ1-1	TRBV20-1	.	CSAPIQGANTEAFF	TGCAGTGCTCCAATCCAGGGGGCGAACACTGAAGCTTTCTTT
.	TRBJ1-5	TRBV2	.	CASSYRADNQPQHF	TGTGCCAGCAGTTACAGGGCCGACAATCAGCCCCAGCATTTT
.	TRBJ1-1	TRBV4-3	.	CASSLNGGDTEAFF	TGCGCCAGCAGCCTGAACGGGGGGGACACTGAAGCTTTCTTT
.	TRBJ1-1	TRBV5-1	.	CASSLGSGRGNTEAFF	TGCGCCAGCAGCTTGGGTTCAGGGAGAGGGAACACTGAAGCTTTCTTT
TRBD1	TRBJ2-7	TRBV6-5	few	CASSHGTELTYEQYF	TGTGCCAGCAGTCACGGGACAGAGCTTACCTACGAGCAGTACTTC